A selection of T cell receptor beta chains follows, all from one sample in a study of cytomegalovirus exposure and HLA in healthy donors. Profiled with immunoSEQ multiplex PCR; TCRdb holds only in-frame clones, not every one. The data hold 200,000 or so clones, with roughly 80% observed a single time. Specimen: PBMCs. These receptors were collected from a man between 50 and 59 years old in good health and CMV-seronegative. Both conserved end residues are trimmed from each CDR3.

v_gene | CDR3aa
TRBV19 | ASSVGGGYEQY
TRBV19 | ASSPGSGNTIY
TRBV7-9 | ASSSSGERRPQH
TRBV5-6 | ASSSGLNYEQY
TRBV7-9 | ASSPIQGSYGYT
TRBV7-2 | ASRLGGTAYEQY
TRBV18 | ASSPAGQPYGYT
TRBV5-8 | ASSLDTLLAKNIQY
TRBV6-5 | ASSRRVGTEAF
TRBV7-6 | ASSRGGFQPQH
TRBV6-5 | ATFTGSNYGYT
TRBV7-2 | ASSPGDRAGSPLH
TRBV27 | ASSYRGNYGYT
TRBV4-2 | ASSQEGGRLQETQY
TRBV30 | AWSVGQANTEAF
TRBV6-5 | ASSRTGGRYEQY
TRBV7-2 | ASSFRGNQPQH
TRBV6-1 | ASRIALQRGETQY
TRBV7-9 | ASSSTGGYGYT
TRBV6-7 | ASSPGHRKAPFYGYT
TRBV7-2 | ASSQLMMAGELF
TRBV7-3 | ASSRQMNTEAF